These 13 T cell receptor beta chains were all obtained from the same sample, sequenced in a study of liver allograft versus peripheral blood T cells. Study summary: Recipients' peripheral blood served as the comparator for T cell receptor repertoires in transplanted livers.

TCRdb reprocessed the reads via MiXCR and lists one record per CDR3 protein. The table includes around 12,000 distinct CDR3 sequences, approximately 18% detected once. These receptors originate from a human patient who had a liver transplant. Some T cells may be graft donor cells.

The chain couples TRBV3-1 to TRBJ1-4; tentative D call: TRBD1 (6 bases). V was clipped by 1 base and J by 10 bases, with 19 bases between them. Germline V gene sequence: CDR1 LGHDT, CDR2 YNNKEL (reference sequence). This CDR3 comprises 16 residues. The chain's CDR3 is CASSQGGGQTLGKLFF. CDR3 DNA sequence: TGTGCCAGCAGCCAAGGGGGAGGACAGACTCTCGGAAAACTGTTTTTT.

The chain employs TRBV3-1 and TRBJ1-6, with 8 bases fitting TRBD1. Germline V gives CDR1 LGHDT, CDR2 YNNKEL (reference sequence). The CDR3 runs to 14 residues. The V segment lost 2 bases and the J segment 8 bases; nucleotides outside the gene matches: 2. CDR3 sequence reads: CASSQLTGDSPLHF. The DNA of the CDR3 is TGTGCCAGCAGCCAATTGACAGGGGATTCACCCCTCCACTTT. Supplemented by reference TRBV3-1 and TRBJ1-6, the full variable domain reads DTAVSQTPKYLVTQMGNDKSIKCEQNLGHDTMYWYKQDSKKFLKIMFSYNNKELIINETVPNRFSPKSPDKAHLNLHINSLELGDSAVYFCASSQLTGDSPLHFGNGTRLTVT.

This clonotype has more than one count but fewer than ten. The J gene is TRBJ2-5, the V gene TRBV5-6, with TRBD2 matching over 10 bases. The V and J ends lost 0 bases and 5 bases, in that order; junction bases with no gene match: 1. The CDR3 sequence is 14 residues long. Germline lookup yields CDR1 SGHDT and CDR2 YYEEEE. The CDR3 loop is CASSLASGGETQYF. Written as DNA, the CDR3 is TGTGCCAGCAGCTTGGCTAGCGGGGGTGAGACCCAGTACTTC.

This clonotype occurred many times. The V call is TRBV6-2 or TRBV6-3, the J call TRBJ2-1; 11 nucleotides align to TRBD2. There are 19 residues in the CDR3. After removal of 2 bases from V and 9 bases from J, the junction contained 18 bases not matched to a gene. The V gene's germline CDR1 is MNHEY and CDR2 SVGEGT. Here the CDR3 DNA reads TGTGCCAGCAGTTACGTCAGGGGGTCTAGCGGGAGGACTAGCGGTGAGCAGTTCTTC. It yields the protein CASSYVRGSSGRTSGEQFF.

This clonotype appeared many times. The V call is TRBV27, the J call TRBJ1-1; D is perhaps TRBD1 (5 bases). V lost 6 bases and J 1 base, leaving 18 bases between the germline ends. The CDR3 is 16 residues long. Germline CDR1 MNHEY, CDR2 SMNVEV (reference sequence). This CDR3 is CASSVPGGAENTEAFF. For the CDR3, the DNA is TGTGCCAGCAGCGTCCCCGGCGGGGCAGAGAACACTGAAGCTTTCTTT.

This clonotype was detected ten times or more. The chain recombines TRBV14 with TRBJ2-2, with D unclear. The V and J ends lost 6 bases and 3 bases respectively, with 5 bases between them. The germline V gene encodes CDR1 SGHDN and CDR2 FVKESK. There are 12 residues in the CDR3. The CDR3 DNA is TGTGCCAGCAGTCCTGACACCGGGGAGCTGTTTTTT. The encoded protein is CASSPDTGELFF.

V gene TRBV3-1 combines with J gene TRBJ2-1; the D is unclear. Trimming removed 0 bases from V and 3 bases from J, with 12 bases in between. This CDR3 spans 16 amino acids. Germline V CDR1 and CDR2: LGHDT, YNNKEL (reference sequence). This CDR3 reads CASSQEATQFYNEQFF. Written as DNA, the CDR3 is TGTGCCAGCAGCCAAGAGGCCACTCAGTTCTACAATGAGCAGTTCTTC.

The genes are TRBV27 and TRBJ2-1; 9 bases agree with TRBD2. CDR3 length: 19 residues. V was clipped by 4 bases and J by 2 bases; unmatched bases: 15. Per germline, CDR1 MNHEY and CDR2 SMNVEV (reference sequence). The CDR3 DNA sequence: TGTGCCAGCAGTTCCCAGACAGATAGCGGGAGCATTGCCTACAATGAGCAGTTCTTC. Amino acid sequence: CASSSQTDSGSIAYNEQFF.

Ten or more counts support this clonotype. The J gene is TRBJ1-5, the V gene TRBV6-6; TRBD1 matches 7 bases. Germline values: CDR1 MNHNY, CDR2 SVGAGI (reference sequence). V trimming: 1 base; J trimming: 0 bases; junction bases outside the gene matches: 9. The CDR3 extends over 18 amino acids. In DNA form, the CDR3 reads TGTGCCAGCAGTTACTGGACAGGCCGTGGGTATAGCAATCAGCCCCAGCATTTT. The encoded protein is CASSYWTGRGYSNQPQHF.

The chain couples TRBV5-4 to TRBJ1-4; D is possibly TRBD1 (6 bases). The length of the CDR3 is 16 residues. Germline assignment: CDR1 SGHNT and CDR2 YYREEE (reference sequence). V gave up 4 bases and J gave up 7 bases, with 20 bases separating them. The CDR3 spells CASSPTGAGESEKLFF. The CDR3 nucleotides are TGTGCCAGCAGCCCCACCGGGGCAGGGGAGTCTGAAAAACTGTTTTTT.

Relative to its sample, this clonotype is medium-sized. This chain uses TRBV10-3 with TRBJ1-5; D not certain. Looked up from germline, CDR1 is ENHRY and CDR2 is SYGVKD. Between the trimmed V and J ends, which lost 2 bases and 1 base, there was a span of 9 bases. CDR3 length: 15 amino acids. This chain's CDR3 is CAISEGVVSNQPQHF. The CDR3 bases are TGTGCCATCAGTGAGGGTGTGGTCAGCAATCAGCCCCAGCATTTT.

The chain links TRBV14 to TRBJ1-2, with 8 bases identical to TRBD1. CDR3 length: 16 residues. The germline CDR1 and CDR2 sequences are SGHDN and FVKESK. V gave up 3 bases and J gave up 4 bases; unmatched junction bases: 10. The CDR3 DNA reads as TGTGCCAGCAGCCAGAATCAGGGGGCGATTGGCTATGGCTACACCTTC. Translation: CASSQNQGAIGYGYTF.

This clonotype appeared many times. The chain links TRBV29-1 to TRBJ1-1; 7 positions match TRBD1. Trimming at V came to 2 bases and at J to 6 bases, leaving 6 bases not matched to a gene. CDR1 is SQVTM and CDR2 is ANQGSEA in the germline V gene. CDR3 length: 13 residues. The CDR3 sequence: CSVERGGGSEAFF. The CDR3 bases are TGCAGCGTTGAAAGAGGGGGCGGCTCTGAAGCTTTCTTT.